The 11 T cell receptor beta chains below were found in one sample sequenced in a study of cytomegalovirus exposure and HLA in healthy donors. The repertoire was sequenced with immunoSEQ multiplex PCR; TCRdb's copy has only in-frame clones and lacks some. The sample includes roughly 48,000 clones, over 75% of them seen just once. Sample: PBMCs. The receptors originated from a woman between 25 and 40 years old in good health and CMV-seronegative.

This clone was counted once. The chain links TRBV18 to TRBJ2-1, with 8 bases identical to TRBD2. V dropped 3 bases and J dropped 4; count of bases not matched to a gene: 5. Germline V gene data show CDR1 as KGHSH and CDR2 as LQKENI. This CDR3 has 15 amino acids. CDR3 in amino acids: CASSPQASGYNEQFF. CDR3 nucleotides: TGTGCCAGCTCACCCCAGGCTAGCGGGTACAATGAGCAGTTCTTC. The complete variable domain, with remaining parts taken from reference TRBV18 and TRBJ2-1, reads NAGVMQNPRHLVRRRGQEARLRCSPMKGHSHVYWYRQLPEEGLKFMVYLQKENIIDESGMPKERFSAEFPKEGPSILRIQQVVRGDSAAYFCASSPQASGYNEQFFGPGTRLTVL.

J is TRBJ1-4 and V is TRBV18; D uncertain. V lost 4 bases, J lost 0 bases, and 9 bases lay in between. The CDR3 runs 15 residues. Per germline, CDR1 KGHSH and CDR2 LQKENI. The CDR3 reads CASSRPSATNEKLFF. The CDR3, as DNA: TGTGCCAGCTCACGACCCTCAGCAACTAATGAAAAACTGTTTTTT.

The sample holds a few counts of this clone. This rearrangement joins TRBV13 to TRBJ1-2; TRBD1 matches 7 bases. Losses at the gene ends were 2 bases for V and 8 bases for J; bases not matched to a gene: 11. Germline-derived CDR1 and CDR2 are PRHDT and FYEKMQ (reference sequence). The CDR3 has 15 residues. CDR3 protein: CASSLRGRGLEGYTF. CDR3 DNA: TGTGCCAGCAGCTTAAGGGGAAGGGGGCTCGAGGGCTACACCTTC.

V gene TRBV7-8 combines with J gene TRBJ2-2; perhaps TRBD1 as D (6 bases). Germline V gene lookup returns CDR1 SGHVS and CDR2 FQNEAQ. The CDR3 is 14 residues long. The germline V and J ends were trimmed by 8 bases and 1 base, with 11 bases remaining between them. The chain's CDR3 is CASAYRENTGELFF. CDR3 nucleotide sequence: TGTGCCAGCGCGTACAGGGAGAACACCGGGGAGCTGTTTTTT.

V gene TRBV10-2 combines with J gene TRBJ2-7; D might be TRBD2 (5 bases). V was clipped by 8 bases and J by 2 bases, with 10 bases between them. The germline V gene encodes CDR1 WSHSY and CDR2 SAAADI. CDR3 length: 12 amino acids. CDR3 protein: CASSGIPYEQYF. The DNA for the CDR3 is TGCGCCAGCTCCGGGATCCCCTACGAGCAGTACTTC.

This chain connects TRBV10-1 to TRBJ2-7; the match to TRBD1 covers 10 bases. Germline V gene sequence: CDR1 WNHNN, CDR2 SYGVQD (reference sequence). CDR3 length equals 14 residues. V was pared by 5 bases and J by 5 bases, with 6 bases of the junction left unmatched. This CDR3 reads CASSPRDRGHEQYF. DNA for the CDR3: TGCGCCAGCAGTCCCCGGGACAGGGGCCACGAGCAGTACTTC.

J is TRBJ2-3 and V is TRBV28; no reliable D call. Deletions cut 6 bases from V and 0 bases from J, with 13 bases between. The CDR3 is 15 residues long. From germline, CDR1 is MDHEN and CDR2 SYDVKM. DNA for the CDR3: TGTGCCAGCAGCCCATTTGGGCCTAGCACAGATACGCAGTATTTT. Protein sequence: CASSPFGPSTDTQYF.

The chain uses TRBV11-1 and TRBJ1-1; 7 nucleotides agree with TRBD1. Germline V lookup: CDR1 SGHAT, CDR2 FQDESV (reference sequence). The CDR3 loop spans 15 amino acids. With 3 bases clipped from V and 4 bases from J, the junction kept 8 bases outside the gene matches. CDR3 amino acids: CASSFQTGYSTEAFF. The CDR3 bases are TGTGCCAGCAGCTTCCAGACAGGGTATTCCACTGAAGCTTTCTTT. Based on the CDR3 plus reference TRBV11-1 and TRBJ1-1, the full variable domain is EAEVAQSPRYKITEKSQAVAFWCDPISGHATLYWYRQILGQGPELLVQFQDESVVDDSQLPKDRFSAERLKGVDSTLKIQPAELGDSAMYLCASSFQTGYSTEAFFGQGTRLTVV.

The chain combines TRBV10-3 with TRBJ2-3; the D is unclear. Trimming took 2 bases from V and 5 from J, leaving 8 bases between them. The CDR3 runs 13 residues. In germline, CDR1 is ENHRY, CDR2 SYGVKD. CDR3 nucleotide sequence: TGTGCCATCAGTGAGCTGGCTCTAGATACGCAGTATTTT. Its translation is CAISELALDTQYF.

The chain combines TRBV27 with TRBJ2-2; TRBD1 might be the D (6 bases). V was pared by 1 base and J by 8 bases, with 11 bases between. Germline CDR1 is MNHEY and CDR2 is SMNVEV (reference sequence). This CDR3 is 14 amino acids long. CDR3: CASSLYPGVGELFF. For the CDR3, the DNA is TGTGCCAGCAGTTTATACCCAGGGGTAGGGGAGCTGTTTTTT.

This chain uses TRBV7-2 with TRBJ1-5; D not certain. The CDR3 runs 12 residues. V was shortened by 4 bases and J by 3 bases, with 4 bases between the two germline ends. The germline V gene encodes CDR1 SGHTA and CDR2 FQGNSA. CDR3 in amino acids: CASSSYNQPQHF. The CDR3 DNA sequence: TGTGCCAGCAGCTCCTACAATCAGCCCCAGCATTTT. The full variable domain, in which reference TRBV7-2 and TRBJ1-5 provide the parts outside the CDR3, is GAGVSQSPSNKVTEKGKDVELRCDPISGHTALYWYRQSLGQGLEFLIYFQGNSAPDKSGLPSDRFSAERTGGSVSTLTIQRTQQEDSAVYLCASSSYNQPQHFGDGTRLSIL.